The clone carrying this T cell receptor beta chain occurred a few times. Antigen: not known. Germline-derived CDR1 and CDR2 are SEHNR and FQNEAQ (reference sequence). The CDR3 extends over 14 amino acids. The ends lost 0 bases at V and 12 bases at J; junction bases unmatched: 7. Time point here: persistent/refractory GD, antithyroid drugs over 5 years with positive TRAb. Scientists built the TCR library using RNA that was extracted from PBMCs. The data originate from a study of regulatory T cells in long-lasting Graves disease. Study-wide points: In persistent patients, shared public clonotypes (around 2,600) outnumbered those in new patients (almost 1,000). With persistent disease, TRBV28, TRBJ1-2 and TRBJ2-5 were the favored segments.

Combining iRepertoire HTBI primers with Arm-PCR of CDR3 regions, the authors built TCR beta libraries. A single record per CDR3 protein comes from TCRdb applying MiXCR to the multiplex PCR reads. The table has a few hundred thousand distinct CDR3 sequences, 23% seen once. The chain joins TRBV7-9 to TRBJ1-4; 7 bases match TRBD1. This TCR came from a female donor with Graves disease. The sample here was peripheral blood mononuclear cells (PBMCs), taken when the disease was refractory, from a patient treated with antithyroid drugs. The CDR3 DNA sequence: TGTGCCAGCAGCTTAGCCCACGCCCAGGGGGAACTGTTTTTT. Translating it yields CASSLAHAQGELFF.